This TCR beta chain emerged from a study of T cells in Graves' hyperthyroidism and ophthalmopathy. On this clonotype: Its matching antigen is unknown.

Source material for PBMCs was 10 ml fresh peripheral blood. The V gene's germline CDR1 is SGHDN and CDR2 FVKESK. The V end was cut by 4 bases, the J end by 3 bases, with 9 bases between. CDR3 length equals 14 residues. The source material, RNA transcripts, was used to amplify TCR beta CDR3 regions. With the HTBI primer set, the TCR CDR3 went through a first round of RT-PCR. TCRdb re-analysed the multiplex PCR reads in MiXCR, keeping a single row per CDR3 protein. The data show 85,000 to 110,000 distinct CDR3 sequences, 40% to 50% seen once. Notes on the study in general: Model predictions of ophthalmopathy came a median around 7.1 months before onset.

The TCR originated in a man aged 35-49 years with Graves' hyperthyroidism. The chain joins TRBV14 to TRBJ2-2, with D hard to call. The sequenced sample was blood. Written as DNA, the CDR3 is TGTGCCAGCAGCCTGCACTCCGACACCGGGGAGCTGTTTTTT. The encoded protein is CASSLHSDTGELFF.